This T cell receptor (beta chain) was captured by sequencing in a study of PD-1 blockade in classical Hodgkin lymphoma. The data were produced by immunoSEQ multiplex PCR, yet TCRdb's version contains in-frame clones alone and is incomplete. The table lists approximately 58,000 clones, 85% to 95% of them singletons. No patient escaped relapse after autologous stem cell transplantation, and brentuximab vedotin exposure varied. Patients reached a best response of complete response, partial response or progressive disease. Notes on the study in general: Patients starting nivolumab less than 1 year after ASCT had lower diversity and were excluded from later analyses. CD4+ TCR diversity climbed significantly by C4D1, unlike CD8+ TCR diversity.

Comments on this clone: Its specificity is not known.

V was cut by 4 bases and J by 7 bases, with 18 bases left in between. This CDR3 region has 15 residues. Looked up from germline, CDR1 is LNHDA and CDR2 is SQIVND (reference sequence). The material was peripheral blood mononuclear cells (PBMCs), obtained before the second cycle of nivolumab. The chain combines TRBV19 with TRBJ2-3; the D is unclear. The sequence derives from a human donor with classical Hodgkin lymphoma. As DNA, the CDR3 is TGTGCCAGTAGTAACCCCCCCATTACTCCACATACGCAGTATTTT. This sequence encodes CASSNPPITPHTQYF.